Sequencing of this T cell receptor (beta chain) was carried out in a study of blood T cell repertoires in COVID-19 (dated by TCRdb to 2019 to 2021). The study in broad terms: Samples covering the acute and convalescent phases of COVID-19 were provided by collaborators in the United States, Italy and Spain. The prospective study material was composed of cDNA or gDNA derived from T cells, B-cell-depleted T cells, or PBMCs. Subjects who had been exposed to COVID-19, were actively infected with it, or had recovered from it provided the deeply sampled blood TCRbeta repertoires that made up the dataset. The repertoires were made available in a free public database intended to serve as a resource for research on the immune response to SARS-CoV-2. The samples were drawn from two sources: the first 160 participants of the ongoing ImmuneRACE study, and 950 to 1,500 subjects contributed by 6 global collaborators. Sample metadata almost always included a de-identified subject ID, COVID-19 status, age in years and sex. Where available, HLA class I and class II types were obtained from metadata supplied by the sample provider rather than from assay-based typing.

Collaborating institutions collected whole blood in K2EDTA tubes following their own protocols. For TCRbeta analysis, collaborator samples were shipped as frozen whole blood, as isolated PBMCs, or as DNA extracted from either sample type. What the work shows at the level of the full study, not this receptor alone: How much clinical and demographic metadata was included differed by source and by participant, and the metadata was provided uncurated.

The immunoSEQ Assay, a bias-controlled multiplex PCR, was used to amplify TCRbeta CDR3 regions from genomic DNA. The study's processing was this. The number of nucleated cells in each sample was estimated from the amplification of reference gene primers within the assay. To quantify the absolute abundance of each unique TCRbeta CDR3 rearrangement, sequence reads were collapsed and filtered. For each sample, productive Simpson clonality was calculated by taking the square root of Simpson's diversity index across productive rearrangements. Entries here come from immuneACCESS through TCRdb and include only in-frame sequences with V and J called. Some clones fail to appear in such tables; in the studies checked, an unresolved V gene covers under half of the shortfall, and the cause of the remainder is unknown. The V and J calls and clone size are taken from that table; D and trimming were inferred from the DNA. This sample comprises some 150,000 clones, approximately 89% of them detected only once. The ten largest clones capture 1.5% to 2% of the sample.

Points on this clone: The antigen it recognizes is unknown. Base qualities are not at hand, and no much larger clone is one base apart.

The TCR originated in a human donor in a cohort sampled during active COVID-19. Sequenced sample: peripheral blood.

This receptor has the CDR3 CASSDLRGGEQFF. The nucleotides read TGTGCCAGCTCAGATCTGAGGGGGGGCGAGCAGTTCTTC. In this chain, TRBV18 is recombined with TRBJ2-1, and possibly TRBD2, on 7 matching bases. The CDR3, cysteine through phenylalanine, is 13 amino acids long. The entry retains the CDR3 DNA only, 39 bases that are in frame from base 1. Per the germline V gene, KGHSH is the CDR1 and LQKENI is the CDR2. V gives up 5 bases and J gives up 10 bases, and the segment between their germline ends measures 15 bases.